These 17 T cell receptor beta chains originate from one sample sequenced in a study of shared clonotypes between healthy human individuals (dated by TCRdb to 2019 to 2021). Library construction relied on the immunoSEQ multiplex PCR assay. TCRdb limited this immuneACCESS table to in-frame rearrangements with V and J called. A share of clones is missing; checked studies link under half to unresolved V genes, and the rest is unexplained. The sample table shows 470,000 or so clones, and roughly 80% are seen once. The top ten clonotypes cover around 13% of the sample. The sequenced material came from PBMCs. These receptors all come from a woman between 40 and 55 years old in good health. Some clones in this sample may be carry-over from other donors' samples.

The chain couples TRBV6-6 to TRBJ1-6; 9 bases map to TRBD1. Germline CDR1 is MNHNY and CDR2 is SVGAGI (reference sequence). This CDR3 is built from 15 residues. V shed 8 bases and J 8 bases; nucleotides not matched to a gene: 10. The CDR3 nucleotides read TGTGCCAGCGCGGGACAGGGTACTGTTTATTCACCCCTCCACTTT. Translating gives CASAGQGTVYSPLHF.

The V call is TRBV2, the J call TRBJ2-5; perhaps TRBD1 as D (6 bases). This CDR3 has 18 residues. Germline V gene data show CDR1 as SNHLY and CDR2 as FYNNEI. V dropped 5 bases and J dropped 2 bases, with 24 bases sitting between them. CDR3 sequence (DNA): TGTGCCAGCAGTCGTAGACAGGTAGAGATATTATTTCAAGAGACCCAGTACTTC. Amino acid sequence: CASSRRQVEILFQETQYF.

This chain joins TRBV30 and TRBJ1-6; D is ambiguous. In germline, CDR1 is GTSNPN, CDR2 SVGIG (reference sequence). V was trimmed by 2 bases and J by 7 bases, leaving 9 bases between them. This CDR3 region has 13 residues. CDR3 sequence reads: CAWSREENSPLHF. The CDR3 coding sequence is TGTGCCTGGAGTAGGGAGGAAAATTCACCCCTCCACTTT.

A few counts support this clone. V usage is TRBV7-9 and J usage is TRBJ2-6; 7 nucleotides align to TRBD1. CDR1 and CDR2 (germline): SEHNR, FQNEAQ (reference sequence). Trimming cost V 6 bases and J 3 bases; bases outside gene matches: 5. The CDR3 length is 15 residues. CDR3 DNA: TGTGCCAGCAGTCAACAGGGGTTTGGGGCCAACGTCCTGACTTTC. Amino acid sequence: CASSQQGFGANVLTF.

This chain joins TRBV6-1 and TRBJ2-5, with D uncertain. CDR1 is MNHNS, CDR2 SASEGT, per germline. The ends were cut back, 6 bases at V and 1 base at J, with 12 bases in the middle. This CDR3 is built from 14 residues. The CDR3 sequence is CASRMNPGQETQYF. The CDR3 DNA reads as TGTGCCAGCAGAATGAACCCGGGCCAAGAGACCCAGTACTTC.

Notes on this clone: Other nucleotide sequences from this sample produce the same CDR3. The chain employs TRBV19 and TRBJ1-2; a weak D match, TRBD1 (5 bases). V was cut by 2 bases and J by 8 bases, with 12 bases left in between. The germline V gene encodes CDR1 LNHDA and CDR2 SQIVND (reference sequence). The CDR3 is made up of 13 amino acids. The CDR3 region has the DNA TGTGCCAGTAGTATATTGGGGACCGACGGCTACACCTTC. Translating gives CASSILGTDGYTF. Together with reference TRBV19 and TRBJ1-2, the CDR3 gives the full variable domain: DGGITQSPKYLFRKEGQNVTLSCEQNLNHDAMYWYRQDPGQGLRLIYYSQIVNDFQKGDIAEGYSVSREKKESFPLTVTSAQKNPTAFYLCASSILGTDGYTFGSGTRLTVV.

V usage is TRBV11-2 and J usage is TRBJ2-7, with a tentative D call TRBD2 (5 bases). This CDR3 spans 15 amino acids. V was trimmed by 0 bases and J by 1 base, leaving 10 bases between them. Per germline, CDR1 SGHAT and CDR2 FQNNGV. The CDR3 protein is CASSLDSTGSYEQYF. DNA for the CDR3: TGTGCCAGCAGCTTAGATTCTACGGGGTCCTACGAGCAGTACTTC. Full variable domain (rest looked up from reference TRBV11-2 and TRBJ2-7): EAGVAQSPRYKIIEKRQSVAFWCNPISGHATLYWYQQILGQGPKLLIQFQNNGVVDDSQLPKDRFSAERLKGVDSTLKIQPAKLEDSAVYLCASSLDSTGSYEQYFGPGTRLTVT.

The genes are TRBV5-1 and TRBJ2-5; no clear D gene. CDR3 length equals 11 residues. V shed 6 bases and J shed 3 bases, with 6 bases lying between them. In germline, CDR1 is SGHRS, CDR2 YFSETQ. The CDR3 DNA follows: TGCGCCAGCAAGGCAGAAGAGACCCAGTACTTC. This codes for CASKAEETQYF.

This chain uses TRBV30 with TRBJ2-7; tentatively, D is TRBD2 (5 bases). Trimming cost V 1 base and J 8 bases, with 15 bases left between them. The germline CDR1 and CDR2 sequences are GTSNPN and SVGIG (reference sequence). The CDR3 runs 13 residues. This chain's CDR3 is CAWSERISDKQYF. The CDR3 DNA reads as TGTGCCTGGAGTGAGCGGATTTCAGACAAGCAGTACTTC.

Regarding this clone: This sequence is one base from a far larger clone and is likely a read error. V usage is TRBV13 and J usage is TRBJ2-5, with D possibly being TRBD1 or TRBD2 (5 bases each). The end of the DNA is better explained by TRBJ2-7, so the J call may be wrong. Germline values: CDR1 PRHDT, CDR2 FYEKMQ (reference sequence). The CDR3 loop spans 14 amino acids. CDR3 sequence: CARSLGVPSYEQYF. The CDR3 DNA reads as TGTGCCAGAAGCCTGGGGGTCCCCTCCTACGAGCAGTACTTC.

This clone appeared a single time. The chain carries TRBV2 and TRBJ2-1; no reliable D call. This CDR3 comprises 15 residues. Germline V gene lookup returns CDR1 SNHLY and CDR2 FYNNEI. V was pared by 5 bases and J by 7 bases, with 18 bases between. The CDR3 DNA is TGTGCCAGCAGTTCAATCCGAACCCAAGGAAATGAGCAGTTCTTC. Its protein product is CASSSIRTQGNEQFF.

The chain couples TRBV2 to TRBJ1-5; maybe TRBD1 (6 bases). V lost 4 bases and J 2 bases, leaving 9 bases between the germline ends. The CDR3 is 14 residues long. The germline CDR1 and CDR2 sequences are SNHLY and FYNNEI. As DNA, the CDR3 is TGTGCCAGCAGTGTTAGGGGGGGCAATCAGCCCCAGCATTTT. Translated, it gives CASSVRGGNQPQHF.

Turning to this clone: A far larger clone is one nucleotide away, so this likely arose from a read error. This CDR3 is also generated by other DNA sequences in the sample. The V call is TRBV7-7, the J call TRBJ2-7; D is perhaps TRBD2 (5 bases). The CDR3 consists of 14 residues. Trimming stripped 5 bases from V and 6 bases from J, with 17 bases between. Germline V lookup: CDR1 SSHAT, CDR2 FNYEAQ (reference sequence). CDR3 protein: CASSLQPGSSEQYF. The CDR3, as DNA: TGTGCCAGCAGCCTACAACCGGGGTCGAGCGAGCAGTACTTC.

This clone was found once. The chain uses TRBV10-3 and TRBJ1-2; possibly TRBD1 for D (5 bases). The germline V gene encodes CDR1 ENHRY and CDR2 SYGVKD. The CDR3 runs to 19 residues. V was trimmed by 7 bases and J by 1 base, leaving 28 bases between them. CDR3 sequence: CAITTTLYRDRLYNYGYTF. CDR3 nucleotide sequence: TGTGCCATCACTACGACACTATACCGGGACCGGCTGTATAACTATGGCTACACCTTC.

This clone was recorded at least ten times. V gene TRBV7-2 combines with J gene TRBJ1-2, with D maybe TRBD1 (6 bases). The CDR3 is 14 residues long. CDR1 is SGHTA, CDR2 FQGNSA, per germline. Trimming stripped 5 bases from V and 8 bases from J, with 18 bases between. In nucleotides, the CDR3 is TGTGCCAGCAGCCCTATGTGGCAGGGGAGCGGCTACACCTTC. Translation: CASSPMWQGSGYTF.

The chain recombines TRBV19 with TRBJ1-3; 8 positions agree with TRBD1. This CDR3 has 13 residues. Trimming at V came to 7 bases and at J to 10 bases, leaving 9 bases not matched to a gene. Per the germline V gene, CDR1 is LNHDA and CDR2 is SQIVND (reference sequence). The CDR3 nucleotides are TGTGCCAGTACTCCGCAGGGGGCATGGACCATATATTTT. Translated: CASTPQGAWTIYF.

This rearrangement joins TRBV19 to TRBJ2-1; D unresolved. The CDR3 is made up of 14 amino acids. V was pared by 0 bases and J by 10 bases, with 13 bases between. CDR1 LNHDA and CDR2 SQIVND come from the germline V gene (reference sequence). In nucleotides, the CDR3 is TGTGCCAGTAGTATAGAGGGGATAAGTCCAGAGCAGTTCTTC. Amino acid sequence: CASSIEGISPEQFF.